Listed below are T cell receptor beta chains from one sample, sequenced in a study of blood T cell repertoires in COVID-19. Using immunoSEQ multiplex PCR, the repertoire was profiled, and TCRdb retains in-frame clones only, with some absent. The sample carries approximately 240,000 clones, 87% recorded once. The sample consisted of PBMCs or T cells enriched from blood (not recorded which). All receptors come from a young woman with acute COVID-19. CDR3s include the opening cysteine and the closing phenylalanine or tryptophan. The D gene is left open where the match is weak. The size field is filled for only some rows; it gives once, few, many or a size class.

CDR3	DNA	V	J	size	D
CASSLAQGRDTQYF	TGTGCCAGCAGCTTAGCCCAGGGAAGGGATACGCAGTATTTT	TRBV7-2	TRBJ2-3	-	-
CASSQNRQLYTEAFF	TGTGCCAGCAGCCAAAACCGACAGTTATACACTGAAGCTTTCTTT	TRBV14	TRBJ1-1	-	-
CASSFGYQETQYF	TGTGCCAGCAGCTTCGGGTACCAAGAGACCCAGTACTTC	TRBV11-3	TRBJ2-5	-	-
CASSTRIADRSSYNEQFF	TGTGCCAGCAGCACACGCATCGCCGACAGGAGCTCCTACAATGAGCAGTTCTTC	TRBV13	TRBJ2-1	-	-
CASSHGQGRVYEQYF	TGTGCCAGCAGCCACGGACAGGGAAGGGTCTACGAGCAGTACTTC	TRBV3-1/TRBV3-2	TRBJ2-7	-	TRBD1
CASSAYVGQGNYEQYF	TGTGCCAGCAGTGCCTATGTAGGACAGGGCAACTACGAGCAGTACTTC	TRBV2	TRBJ2-7	-	TRBD1
CASSWGLGTGELFF	TGTGCCAGCAGTTGGGGACTAGGAACCGGGGAGCTGTTTTTT	TRBV7-2	TRBJ2-2	-	TRBD2
CASSPRLNNEQFF	TGCGCCAGCAGCCCGAGACTTAACAATGAGCAGTTCTTC	TRBV5-1	TRBJ2-1	-	-
CSPREGGTQYF	TGCAGCCCCCGGGAGGGGGGGACCCAGTACTTC	TRBV29-1	TRBJ2-5	-	TRBD2
CASSWDSPRSNQPQHF	TGTGCCAGCAGCTGGGACAGCCCGAGGAGCAATCAGCCCCAGCATTTT	TRBV6-2/TRBV6-3	TRBJ1-5	-	TRBD1
CASSLGGTVDYYEQYF	TGTGCCAGCAGCTTGGGCGGGACTGTGGACTACTACGAGCAGTACTTC	TRBV5-8	TRBJ2-7	once	-
CASSPLGTQETQYF	TGTGCCAGCAGCCCCCTTGGGACTCAAGAGACCCAGTACTTC	TRBV28	TRBJ2-5	once	-
CASRPSPGDYGYTF	TGCGCCAGCAGGCCTTCCCCAGGGGACTATGGCTACACCTTC	TRBV5-1	TRBJ1-2	once	-
CASSNRELPGRDTIYF	TGTGCCAGCAGCAACCGGGAGCTCCCCGGAAGGGACACCATATATTTT	TRBV7-8	TRBJ1-3	-	-
CASRREGQHNQPQHF	TGTGCCAGCAGGAGAGAGGGACAGCACAATCAGCCCCAGCATTTT	TRBV6-5	TRBJ1-5	-	TRBD1
CASSLLALGYNEQFF	TGTGCCAGCAGCCTCCTAGCGTTGGGGTACAATGAGCAGTTCTTC	TRBV27	TRBJ2-1	-	-
CASSPTSSVKQFF	TGTGCCAGCAGCCCAACCTCTAGCGTAAAGCAGTTCTTC	TRBV11-2	TRBJ2-1	-	-
CASSPTGGNEQFF	TGTGCCAGCTCACCTACAGGGGGGAATGAGCAGTTCTTC	TRBV18	TRBJ2-1	-	TRBD1
CASRGRGNLRLFF	TGTGCCAGCAGGGGTAGGGGGAATCTAAGGCTGTTTTTT	TRBV2	TRBJ1-4	-	-
CASRPGTENNEQFF	TGTGCCAGCAGACCCGGGACAGAGAACAATGAGCAGTTCTTC	TRBV6-5	TRBJ2-1	-	TRBD1
CAWSGTSYGYTF	TGTGCCTGGAGTGGAACTTCGTATGGCTACACCTTC	TRBV30	TRBJ1-2	-	-
CASSRDRGIGAPEQYF	TGCGCCAGCAGCCGCGATAGGGGGATCGGGGCCCCCGAGCAGTACTTC	TRBV4-3	TRBJ2-7	-	-
CASSFFLAGSNEQFF	TGTGCCAGCAGCTTCTTTCTAGCGGGAAGTAATGAGCAGTTCTTC	TRBV7-2	TRBJ2-1	-	TRBD2
CASRPVRNTGELFF	TGTGCCAGCCGCCCGGTCCGGAACACCGGGGAGCTGTTTTTT	TRBV28	TRBJ2-2	-	-
CASSQAGMENTIYF	TGTGCCAGCAGCCAAGCGGGAATGGAAAACACCATATATTTT	TRBV3-1/TRBV3-2	TRBJ1-3	-	-
CASSLKGQTSGNTIYF	TGTGCCAGCTCACTTAAAGGACAGACCTCTGGAAACACCATATATTTT	TRBV18	TRBJ1-3	-	-
CASSRQNTEAFF	TGTGCCAGCAGCCGACAGAACACTGAAGCTTTCTTT	TRBV7-9	TRBJ1-1	once	-
CASSSGLAGGSRTDTQYF	TGTGCCAGCAGTTCCGGACTAGCGGGAGGGTCTCGCACAGATACGCAGTATTTT	TRBV28	TRBJ2-3	-	TRBD2
CASSPRGGRNTEAFF	TGTGCCAGCAGTCCCCGAGGAGGAAGGAACACTGAAGCTTTCTTT	TRBV27	TRBJ1-1	-	-
CASSLRAGGGNQPQHF	TGTGCCAGCAGTTTGCGGGCAGGGGGCGGCAATCAGCCCCAGCATTTT	TRBV28	TRBJ1-5	-	TRBD1
CASSSPRDGGGDTQYF	TGTGCCAGTAGTTCCCCCCGGGACGGGGGGGGAGATACGCAGTATTTT	TRBV19	TRBJ2-3	-	TRBD2
CASSIISDEQFF	TGTGCCAGCAGCATAATATCGGATGAGCAGTTCTTC	TRBV11-2	TRBJ2-1	-	-
CASSLVSGGKNIQYF	TGTGCCAGCAGCTTAGTGTCCGGGGGAAAAAACATTCAGTACTTC	TRBV7-9	TRBJ2-4	-	-
CASRKDETAVNQPQHF	TGTGCCAGCAGGAAGGACGAGACAGCCGTCAATCAGCCCCAGCATTTT	TRBV2	TRBJ1-5	-	-
CASSLAGITYEQYF	TGCGCCAGCAGCTTGGCAGGAATTACCTACGAGCAGTACTTC	TRBV5-1	TRBJ2-7	once	-
CASSYPQGGGYEQYF	TGTGCCAGCAGCTACCCACAGGGGGGGGGCTACGAGCAGTACTTC	TRBV13	TRBJ2-7	few	-
CASSNFNQPQHF	TGTGCCAGCAGCAACTTCAATCAGCCCCAGCATTTT	TRBV28	TRBJ1-5	-	-
CASSASDRADSPLHF	TGTGCCAGCAGCGCCTCAGACAGGGCCGATTCACCCCTCCACTTT	TRBV9	TRBJ1-6	-	TRBD1
CASSAGLAAYNEQFF	TGTGCCAGCAGTGCGGGACTAGCGGCCTACAATGAGCAGTTCTTC	TRBV9	TRBJ2-1	-	TRBD2
CASSSYGYTF	TGTGCCAGCAGCTCCTATGGCTACACCTTC	TRBV6-5	TRBJ1-2	-	-
CSASKGAVSFGQNEKLFF	TGCAGTGCTAGTAAGGGGGCTGTCTCCTTCGGGCAAAATGAAAAACTGTTTTTT	TRBV20-1	TRBJ1-4	-	TRBD1
CASGGSGGFTEAFF	TGTGCCAGCGGCGGTTCAGGGGGTTTCACTGAAGCTTTCTTT	TRBV7-9	TRBJ1-1	-	TRBD1
CASSPRQEGTYEQYF	TGTGCCAGCAGCCCCCGACAGGAAGGGACCTACGAGCAGTACTTC	TRBV5-5	TRBJ2-7	-	-
CASSLADRALWMNTEAFF	TGTGCCAGCAGCTTGGCAGACAGGGCCCTTTGGATGAACACTGAAGCTTTCTTT	TRBV7-9	TRBJ1-1	once	TRBD1
CASSVGLAGVNEQFF	TGTGCCAGCAGCGTGGGACTAGCGGGGGTGAATGAGCAGTTCTTC	TRBV2	TRBJ2-1	-	TRBD2
CASGEQGSGNTIYF	TGTGCCAGTGGGGAACAGGGCTCTGGAAACACCATATATTTT	TRBV19	TRBJ1-3	-	-
CASSPDSYGYTF	TGTGCCAGTAGTCCGGACAGTTATGGCTACACCTTC	TRBV19	TRBJ1-2	few	-
CASTSGQETQYF	TGTGCCAGCACTTCGGGTCAAGAGACCCAGTACTTC	TRBV28	TRBJ2-5	-	-
CASSMDTGGRSNQPQHF	TGTGCCAGTAGTATGGATACAGGGGGCCGGAGCAATCAGCCCCAGCATTTT	TRBV19	TRBJ1-5	-	TRBD1
CASSHSPYEQYF	TGCGCCAGCAGTCACAGTCCCTACGAGCAGTACTTC	TRBV5-1	TRBJ2-7	-	-